The rows below give T cell receptor beta chains drawn from one sample of a study of identical twins. TCRdb used MiXCR to reprocess the 5' RACE reads, holding one entry per CDR3 protein. The data show a few hundred thousand distinct CDR3 sequences, with around 9.7% seen just once and 7.5% to 9.5% held by the top ten. The material sequenced was naive T cells sorted from blood. Source of these receptors: a woman aged 50 to 65 in good health. CDR3s include the opening cysteine and the closing phenylalanine or tryptophan. The D gene is left open where the match is weak. Part of the rows lack a size; the others show once, few, many or a class for expanded clones.

d_gene: TRBD2
abundance: many
v_gene: TRBV20-1
j_gene: TRBJ2-1
CDR3nt: TGCAGTGCTAGAATAGCGGGAGGTTCTTTCAATGAGCAGTTCTTC
CDR3aa: CSARIAGGSFNEQFF

d_gene: TRBD1
abundance: .
v_gene: TRBV7-9
j_gene: TRBJ2-5
CDR3nt: TGTGCCAGCAGCACAGGACAGGGGGTAGGAGAGACCCAGTACTTC
CDR3aa: CASSTGQGVGETQYF

d_gene: .
abundance: .
v_gene: TRBV19
j_gene: TRBJ2-5
CDR3nt: TGTGCCAGTAGTGACGAGATTGGGACCCAGTACTTC
CDR3aa: CASSDEIGTQYF

d_gene: .
abundance: many
v_gene: TRBV7-8
j_gene: TRBJ2-7
CDR3nt: TGTGCCAGCAGCTTAGAACTTTCCTACGAGCAGTACTTC
CDR3aa: CASSLELSYEQYF

d_gene: .
abundance: few
v_gene: TRBV4-1
j_gene: TRBJ2-7
CDR3nt: TGCGCCAGCAGCCAACCTACCCGCTCCTACGAGCAGTACTTC
CDR3aa: CASSQPTRSYEQYF

d_gene: .
abundance: .
v_gene: TRBV12-3/TRBV12-4
j_gene: TRBJ2-1
CDR3nt: TGTGCCAGCAGTTTTCAAGGGAGCAATGAGCAGTTCTTC
CDR3aa: CASSFQGSNEQFF

d_gene: .
abundance: .
v_gene: TRBV12-3/TRBV12-4
j_gene: TRBJ1-4
CDR3nt: TGTGCCAGCAGTTTAAGGTTACCTAATGAAAAACTGTTTTTT
CDR3aa: CASSLRLPNEKLFF

d_gene: .
abundance: few
v_gene: TRBV5-1
j_gene: TRBJ2-1
CDR3nt: TGCGCCAGCAACCGAGGTGGGACGCCCTACAATGAGCAGTTCTTC
CDR3aa: CASNRGGTPYNEQFF

d_gene: TRBD2
abundance: few
v_gene: TRBV12-3/TRBV12-4
j_gene: TRBJ2-2
CDR3nt: TGTGCCAGCAGTTTAAGCGGGAGAAGAACCGGGGAGCTGTTTTTT
CDR3aa: CASSLSGRRTGELFF

d_gene: .
abundance: .
v_gene: TRBV2
j_gene: TRBJ2-5
CDR3nt: TGTGCCAGCAGACCAGGACTTGGAGACTTC
CDR3aa: CASRPGLGDF

d_gene: TRBD2
abundance: few
v_gene: TRBV7-8
j_gene: TRBJ2-3
CDR3nt: TGTGCCAGCAGCCCTGCCGGACTAGCGGGAGGGTGGGATACGCAGTATTTT
CDR3aa: CASSPAGLAGGWDTQYF

d_gene: TRBD2
abundance: many
v_gene: TRBV29-1
j_gene: TRBJ2-1
CDR3nt: TGCAGCGTTGCCTGGCTAGCGGGAGACAATGAGCAGTTCTTC
CDR3aa: CSVAWLAGDNEQFF

d_gene: .
abundance: few
v_gene: TRBV28
j_gene: TRBJ2-7
CDR3nt: TGTGCCATCCCAGGGATTTGGGGGTCTACGGAGCAGTACTTC
CDR3aa: CAIPGIWGSTEQYF

d_gene: .
abundance: .
v_gene: TRBV5-1
j_gene: TRBJ2-3
CDR3nt: TGCGCCAGCAGCTTGGAAGCGATTGGCACAGATACGCAGTATTTT
CDR3aa: CASSLEAIGTDTQYF

d_gene: TRBD1
abundance: many
v_gene: TRBV5-1
j_gene: TRBJ2-5
CDR3nt: TGCGCCAGCAGCCTAAGGGGACAGCAAGAGACCCAGTACTTC
CDR3aa: CASSLRGQQETQYF

d_gene: TRBD2
abundance: many
v_gene: TRBV20-1
j_gene: TRBJ2-1
CDR3nt: TGCAGTGCTAGTAGGGCTAGCGGAGCCTACAATGAGCAGTTCTTC
CDR3aa: CSASRASGAYNEQFF

d_gene: .
abundance: .
v_gene: TRBV9
j_gene: TRBJ2-2
CDR3nt: TGTGCCAGCAGCGTGATGCAGGCGACGAACACCGGGGAGCTGTTTTTT
CDR3aa: CASSVMQATNTGELFF

d_gene: .
abundance: .
v_gene: TRBV5-1
j_gene: TRBJ2-2
CDR3nt: TGCGCCAGCAGCCCCGTGACCCTCACCGGGGAGCTGTTTTTT
CDR3aa: CASSPVTLTGELFF

d_gene: .
abundance: .
v_gene: TRBV12-5
j_gene: TRBJ2-3
CDR3nt: TGTGCTAGTGAGGGGGGACTTTTCACAGATACGCAGTATTTT
CDR3aa: CASEGGLFTDTQYF